This T cell receptor beta chain was obtained from a study of shared clonotypes between healthy human individuals (dated by TCRdb to 2020 to 2022). As for the study more broadly: The cohort included three men and two women between 18 and 49 years of age. For each donor, CD4 naive and CD4 memory were each given three plates, CD8 naive was given two plates, and CD8 memory was given one plate. Blood TCR repertoires of roughly 5 healthy adults were deeply sequenced to estimate repertoire size and the extent of clonotype sharing between individuals. Different laboratories and diverse techniques were used to prepare libraries and sequence TCR repertoires, to increase sequencing depth and limit assay-specific biases. Per donor, leukapheresis produced somewhere between about 0.85 and 10 billion PBMCs. Here is what the overall study found, with its caveats: Incomplete sequencing was indicated by rarefaction of sorted-subset datasets, despite the large sequencing depth. Based on pairwise subsampling, the degree of clonotype sharing among donors was expected to be affected by sequencing depth. Higher generation probabilities were observed for clonotypes shared by all four sorted-subset donors than for non-shared clonotypes. Because the study included only a small number of donors, the genetic and exposure-history diversity represented was limited. Naive subsets generally had larger estimated clonotype richness than memory subsets did. About 4.5% of naive CD4, 3% to 3.5% of naive CD8, 2.3% of memory CD4, and about 0.4% of memory CD8 clonotypes were shared across several donors. Sampling was limited to blood, and TCR repertoires in tissue likely differ from TCR repertoires in blood.

V lost 3 bases and J lost 7 bases, and the count of bases not matched to a germline gene is 1. From cysteine to phenylalanine, the CDR3 is 15 amino acids long. Only CDR3 DNA is held: 45 bases, read in frame from base 1. The germline V gene yields SGHVS for CDR1 and FQNEAQ for CDR2. Concerning this clone: This clone's antigen is unknown. No per-base quality is available; no much larger clone lies one base away.

Using the deep immunoSEQ assay, multiplex PCR amplified TCR CDR3 regions from genomic DNA. For each cell subset, the extracted genomic DNA was distributed evenly across all wells of several immunoSEQ 96-well plates, and each plate served as one replicate. For sorted subsets, about 0.2 ug genomic DNA, equal to some 30,000 T cell genomes, was loaded into each replicate PCR. Purified libraries were quantified with a Qubit 3.0 fluorometer, sized on a Bioanalyzer 2100, and re-quantified with the KAPA Library Quantification kit. Every immunoSEQ 96-well plate was sequenced on a separate single-read 150-cycle Illumina NextSeq 550 flow cell. Processing in the source paper ran as follows. The immunoSEQ output contained only junctional sequences without quality scores, so filtering could not match that applied to full-length reads. Sequences were annotated with PyIR, a Python wrapper for IgBLAST v1.9, and V/J genes and CDR3 were assigned using IMGT germline references. Reads with weak V/J assignments (E-value above 1e-6), missing CDR3, stop codons, out-of-frame junctions, or ambiguous translated residues were removed. V3J clonotypes were defined as sequences sharing the same inferred V gene, J gene, and CDR3 amino acid sequence. Percentage overlap between repertoires was computed as shared unique clonotypes divided by the size of the smaller repertoire. Three approaches were used to assess repertoire richness: RTK rarefaction, the Chao1 estimator, and Recon v2.1 estimates of unobserved clonotypes. OLGA was used to compute generation probabilities for all TCRbeta clonotypes that the gDNA method yielded from a handful of donors. TCRdb limited this immuneACCESS table to in-frame rearrangements with V and J called. A share of clones is missing; checked studies link under half to unresolved V genes, and the rest is unexplained. The V and J calls and clone size are taken from that table; D and trimming were inferred from the DNA. This sample lists 170,000 or so clones; 65% to 80% were detected once. The ten largest clones take up over 9.5% of the sample.

Donors were healthy HIV-negative adults with no recently reported acute infections or vaccinations. Only Caucasian adults living in Nashville, Tennessee, USA were represented among the donors. Magnetic negative selection was used to enrich CD4+ T cells, after which naive cells were positively selected on CD45RA and the negative fraction became the memory subset. Blood was collected by leukapheresis, and PBMCs were isolated by Ficoll-Histopaque density gradient centrifugation and then cryopreserved in liquid nitrogen vapor phase. Purity and quantity of every magnetically sorted T cell population were checked by analytical flow cytometry. Genomic DNA was isolated from each sorted fraction and quantified by UV absorbance on a Nanodrop 2000c.

Sequencing was carried out using memory CD4+ T cells sorted from blood. In the paper's terms, the cell subset or site label means: CD45RA-negative fraction. This receptor chain uses TRBV7-8 and TRBJ2-2; 14 central nucleotides agree with TRBD2. This sequence was found in a man aged 30 to 39 in good health. The sequenced DNA is TGTGCCAGCAGCTTGGGACTAGCGGGAGTCGGGGAGCTGTTTTTT. Its amino acids are CASSLGLAGVGELFF.